The 4 T cell receptor beta chains presented below share a single source sample, sequenced in a study of blood T cell repertoires in COVID-19. Measured with immunoSEQ multiplex PCR; TCRdb has only the in-frame clones, and not every one. Here the sample spans around 120,000 clones, 75% to 90% being singletons. Sequencing used PBMCs or T cells enriched from blood (not recorded which). These receptors were taken from a woman aged 50 to 65 who had recovered from COVID-19.

The DNA of the CDR3 is TGTGCCTGGAGCGACCTTCTAGCGGAGAGCTCCTACAATGAGCAGTTCTTC. Its translation: CAWSDLLAESSYNEQFF. The V gene is TRBV30, the J gene TRBJ2-1; 7 bases agree with TRBD2. The trim removed 3 bases at V and 0 bases at J, leaving 11 bases unmatched. This CDR3 contains 17 residues. Germline V gene sequence: CDR1 GTSNPN, CDR2 SVGIG (reference sequence).

The rearrangement uses TRBV3-1 (or the pseudogene TRBV3-2) and TRBJ2-7, with D tentatively TRBD2 (5 bases). V was shortened by 7 bases and J by 2 bases, with 12 bases between the two germline ends. This CDR3 spans 13 amino acids. Germline CDR1 LGHDT, CDR2 YNNKEL (reference sequence). Written as DNA, the CDR3 is TGTGCCAGCATGCACGGACTCCCCTACGAGCAGTACTTC. It specifies CASMHGLPYEQYF.

Written as DNA, the CDR3 is TGCGCCAGCAGCCAAGTTTCAGGGGGCGGCACAGATACGCAGTATTTT. Amino acids: CASSQVSGGGTDTQYF. This chain joins TRBV4-3 and TRBJ2-3; 8 nucleotides match TRBD1. This CDR3 spans 16 amino acids. Per the germline V gene, CDR1 is LGHNA and CDR2 is YSLEER. The ends lost 1 base at V and 1 base at J; junction bases unmatched: 4.

The rearrangement joins TRBV9 to TRBJ2-2; D remains ambiguous. The CDR3 spans 14 residues. The germline CDR1 and CDR2 sequences are SGDLS and YYNGEE. The ends were cut back, 0 bases at V and 5 bases at J, with 8 bases in the middle. CDR3 protein: CASSVATQTGELFF. In DNA, the CDR3 is TGTGCCAGCAGCGTAGCTACACAGACCGGGGAGCTGTTTTTT. The full variable domain, with the rest looked up from reference TRBV9 and TRBJ2-2, is DSGVTQTPKHLITATGQRVTLRCSPRSGDLSVYWYQQSLDQGLQFLIQYYNGEERAKGNILERFSAQQFPDLHSELNLSSLELGDSALYFCASSVATQTGELFFGEGSRLTVL.